These T cell receptor beta chains were read from a single sample in a study of spatial heterogeneity in lung cancer. TCRdb called the 5' RACE reads again in MiXCR, with one record for every CDR3 protein. Of about 38,000 distinct CDR3 sequences in the sample, approximately 5.2% were seen once. The sample here was PBMCs, taken at surgery. These receptors came from a female donor with early-stage non-small cell lung cancer. Both conserved end residues are part of each CDR3. D genes are given only for firm matches. The listing skips clone size in some rows; elsewhere it reads once, few, many or a size class.

>TRBV12-3/TRBV12-4|TRBJ2-7|NA|NA
CASSFWRDSPTYEQYF
TGTGCCAGCAGTTTTTGGCGGGACAGCCCTACCTACGAGCAGTACTTC
>TRBV20-1|TRBJ1-4|many|TRBD1
CSARQGDYEKLFF
TGCAGTGCCAGACAGGGGGACTATGAAAAACTGTTTTTT
>TRBV5-6|TRBJ1-6|NA|NA
CASSPRMGLGNSPLHF
TGTGCCAGCAGCCCCAGGATGGGGCTAGGGAATTCACCCCTCCACTTT
>TRBV28|TRBJ2-5|many|NA
CASSWTQETQYF
TGTGCCAGCAGTTGGACTCAAGAGACCCAGTACTTC
>TRBV29-1|TRBJ2-7|many|NA
CSVEGWGAPYEQYF
TGCAGCGTTGAAGGCTGGGGGGCCCCCTACGAGCAGTACTTC
>TRBV9|TRBJ2-1|many|TRBD2
CASSVAAGAFSSYNEQFF
TGTGCCAGCAGCGTAGCAGCGGGGGCCTTCAGCTCCTACAATGAGCAGTTCTTC
>TRBV5-1|TRBJ2-7|many|NA
CASSGGGYEQYF
TGCGCCAGCAGCGGAGGCGGCTACGAGCAGTACTTC
>TRBV5-6|TRBJ1-3|many|NA
CASSLLDGSGNTIYF
TGTGCCAGCAGCTTGTTGGACGGCTCTGGAAACACCATATATTTT
>TRBV5-1|TRBJ2-3|few|NA
CASSLDHAFDTQYF
TGCGCCAGCAGCTTGGACCACGCATTCGATACGCAGTATTTT
>TRBV5-5|TRBJ1-4|many|NA
CASSLVGPEKLFF
TGTGCCAGCAGCTTGGTCGGCCCGGAAAAACTGTTTTTT
>TRBV7-3|TRBJ1-2|NA|NA
CASSATGSSYTF
TGTGCCAGCAGCGCAACGGGGAGTAGCTACACCTTC
>TRBV7-8|TRBJ2-3|NA|TRBD2
CASSLRTSGGGTDTQYF
TGTGCCAGCAGCTTAAGGACTAGCGGGGGAGGCACAGATACGCAGTATTTT
>TRBV28|TRBJ2-7|many|TRBD2
CASEPVGLAGASSYEQYF
TGTGCCAGCGAGCCCGTAGGTCTAGCGGGGGCGTCCTCCTACGAGCAGTACTTC
>TRBV10-3|TRBJ1-5|many|TRBD1
CAISLIGQVLSNQPQHF
TGTGCCATCAGCCTTATTGGACAGGTGCTTAGCAATCAGCCCCAGCATTTT
>TRBV28|TRBJ2-7|NA|NA
CASSLSPGTHREQYF
TGTGCCAGCAGCCTGAGTCCCGGGACCCACCGGGAGCAGTACTTC
>TRBV7-9|TRBJ2-1|many|TRBD1
CASSFGQDGQFF
TGTGCCAGCAGCTTCGGACAGGACGGGCAGTTCTTC
>TRBV6-5|TRBJ2-3|NA|NA
CASRDGIYDTQYF
TGTGCCAGCAGGGACGGGATTTACGATACGCAGTATTTT
>TRBV10-3|TRBJ1-1|many|NA
CAISADTLGGAFF
TGTGCCATCAGTGCGGACACCCTAGGAGGAGCTTTCTTT
>TRBV7-2|TRBJ2-3|few|TRBD2
CASSPRTSGRDTQYF
TGTGCCAGCAGCCCCCGGACTAGCGGAAGAGATACGCAGTATTTT
>TRBV4-2|TRBJ2-5|many|TRBD2
CASSRTSGTQETQYF
TGTGCCAGCAGCCGGACTAGCGGGACGCAAGAGACCCAGTACTTC
>TRBV9|TRBJ1-5|many|NA
CASSYRGMRNQPQHF
TGTGCCAGCAGCTATAGAGGGATGCGCAATCAGCCCCAGCATTTT
>TRBV29-1|TRBJ1-1|few|TRBD1
CSVADRLSSNTEAFF
TGCAGCGTTGCGGACAGGCTCTCATCGAACACTGAAGCTTTCTTT
>TRBV5-5|TRBJ2-1|NA|NA
CASSLEGEGYNEQFF
TGTGCCAGCAGCTTGGAGGGGGAAGGGTACAATGAGCAGTTCTTC
>TRBV7-9|TRBJ1-1|many|NA
CASRSPGHPEAFF
TGTGCCAGCAGATCTCCGGGACACCCTGAAGCTTTCTTT
>TRBV7-9|TRBJ1-1|many|NA
CASSFDSNTEAFF
TGTGCCAGCAGCTTCGACAGCAACACTGAAGCTTTCTTT
>TRBV7-6|TRBJ2-7|many|NA
CASSVGPNYEQYF
TGTGCCAGCAGCGTCGGACCGAACTACGAGCAGTACTTC